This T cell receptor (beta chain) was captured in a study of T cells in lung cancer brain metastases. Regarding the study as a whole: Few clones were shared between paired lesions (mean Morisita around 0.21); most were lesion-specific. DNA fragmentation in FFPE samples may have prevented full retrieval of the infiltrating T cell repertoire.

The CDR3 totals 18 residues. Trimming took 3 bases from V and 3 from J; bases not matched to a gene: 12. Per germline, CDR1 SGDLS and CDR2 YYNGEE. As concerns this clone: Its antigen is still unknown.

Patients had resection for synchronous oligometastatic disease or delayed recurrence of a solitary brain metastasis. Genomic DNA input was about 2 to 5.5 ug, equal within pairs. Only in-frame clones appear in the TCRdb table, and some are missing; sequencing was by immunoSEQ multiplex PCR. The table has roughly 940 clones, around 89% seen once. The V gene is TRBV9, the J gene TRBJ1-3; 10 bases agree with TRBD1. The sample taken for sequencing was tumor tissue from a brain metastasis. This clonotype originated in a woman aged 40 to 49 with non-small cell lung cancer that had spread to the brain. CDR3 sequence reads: CASSARDRGYRGGNTIYF. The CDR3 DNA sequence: TGTGCCAGCAGCGCCCGGGACAGGGGATATCGGGGTGGAAACACCATATATTTT.